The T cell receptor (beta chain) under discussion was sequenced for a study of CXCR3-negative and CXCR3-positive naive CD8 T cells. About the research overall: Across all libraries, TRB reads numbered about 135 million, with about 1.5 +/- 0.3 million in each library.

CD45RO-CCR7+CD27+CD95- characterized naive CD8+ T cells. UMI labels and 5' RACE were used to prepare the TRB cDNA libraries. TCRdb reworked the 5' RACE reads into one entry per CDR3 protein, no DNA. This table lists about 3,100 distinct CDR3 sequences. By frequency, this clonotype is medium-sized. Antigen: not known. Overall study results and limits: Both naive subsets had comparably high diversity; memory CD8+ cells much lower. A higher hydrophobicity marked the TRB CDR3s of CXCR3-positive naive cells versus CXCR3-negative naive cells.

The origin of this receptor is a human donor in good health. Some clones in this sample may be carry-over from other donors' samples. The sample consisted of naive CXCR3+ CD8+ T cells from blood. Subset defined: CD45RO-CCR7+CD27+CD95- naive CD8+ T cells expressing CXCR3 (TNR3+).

The CDR3 reads CASSSDYNEQFF. The rearrangement links TRBV6-2 or TRBV6-3 to TRBJ2-1. The V gene's germline CDR1 is MNHEY and CDR2 SVGEGT. The CDR3 is 12 amino acids.